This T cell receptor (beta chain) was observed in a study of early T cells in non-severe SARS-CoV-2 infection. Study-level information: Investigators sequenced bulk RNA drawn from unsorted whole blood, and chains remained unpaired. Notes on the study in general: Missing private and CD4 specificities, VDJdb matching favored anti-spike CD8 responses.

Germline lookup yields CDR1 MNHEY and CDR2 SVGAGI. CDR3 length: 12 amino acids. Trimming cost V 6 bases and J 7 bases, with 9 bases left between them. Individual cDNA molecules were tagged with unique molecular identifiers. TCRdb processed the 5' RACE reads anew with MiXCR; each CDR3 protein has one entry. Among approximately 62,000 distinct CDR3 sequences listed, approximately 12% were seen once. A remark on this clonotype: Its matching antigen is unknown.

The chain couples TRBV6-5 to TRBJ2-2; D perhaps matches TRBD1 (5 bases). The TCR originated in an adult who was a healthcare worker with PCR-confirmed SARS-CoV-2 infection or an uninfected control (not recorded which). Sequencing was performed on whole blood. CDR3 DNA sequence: TGTGCCAGCAGGCCCAGGGTCGGGGAGCTGTTTTTT. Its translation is CASRPRVGELFF.